This entry is about one TCR beta chain. The V and J ends lost 6 bases and 4 bases, in that order; junction bases with no gene match: 12. Germline V gene data show CDR1 as MNHEY and CDR2 as SVGAGI. This CDR3 has 15 residues. The entry originates in a study of beta chain features in type 1 diabetes. The investigators reverse transcribed all of the isolated RNA, so they sequenced expressed TCRB transcripts. Profiled with immunoSEQ multiplex PCR; TCRdb holds only in-frame clones, not every one. In the table there are 120,000 to 150,000 clones, about 51% of which are singletons. J is TRBJ2-7 and V is TRBV6-5; 7 nucleotides agree with TRBD2. The sample taken for sequencing was Tregs from blood. The TCR comes from a man aged 18 to 30 in good health. The CDR3 bases are TGTGCCAGCAGATCACTAGCGCGACAGTGGTACGAGCAGTACTTC. Its translation: CASRSLARQWYEQYF.